The clone carrying this T cell receptor (beta chain) was counted a few times. The data were taken from a study of blood T cell repertoires in COVID-19. Recruitment covered about 25 US areas and drew participants whose ages spanned about 18 to 89 years. Cohort allocation depended upon clinical history that participants reported. A case of COVID-19 had been met by exposed participants within 2 weeks before study entry. This table comes from immunoSEQ multiplex PCR, and its TCRdb copy is limited to in-frame clones, with some not included. The sample shows about 310,000 clones, 85% of them seen only once. Sequenced sample: PBMCs or T cells enriched from blood (not recorded which). The source of this sequence is a woman in her twenties or thirties who had been exposed to COVID-19.

The CDR3 here is CASSPQPRGPGVQPQHF. The CDR3, as DNA: TGTGCCAGCTCACCACAGCCCAGGGGCCCAGGAGTTCAGCCCCAGCATTTT. This chain links TRBV18 with TRBJ1-5, with a weak D call TRBD1 (6 bases). This CDR3 has 17 residues. Germline V lookup: CDR1 KGHSH, CDR2 LQKENI. Deletions cut 1 base from V and 6 bases from J, with 19 bases between.